Presented here are 11 T cell receptor beta chains from one specimen sequenced in a study of shared clonotypes between healthy human individuals. The method was immunoSEQ multiplex PCR; TCRdb's version includes in-frame clones alone and lacks a portion of them. This sample has hundreds of thousands of clones, with around 80% found just once. The sample taken for sequencing was PBMCs. The origin of the receptors is a woman aged 35 to 49 in good health. Some clones in this sample may be carry-over from other donors' samples.

This clone was picked up a small number of times. The chain uses TRBV2 and TRBJ2-7; 11 positions agree with TRBD2. The germline V gene has CDR1 SNHLY and CDR2 FYNNEI. V lost 6 bases and J lost 6; bases outside the gene matches: 7. The CDR3 loop spans 14 amino acids. The CDR3 DNA reads as TGTGCCAGCAGGCTACTAGCGGGAGTTACCGAGCAGTACTTC. Translating it yields CASRLLAGVTEQYF.

This clone was seen a single time. The rearrangement joins TRBV7-9 to TRBJ1-1; maybe TRBD1 (5 bases). The CDR3 has 14 residues. Germline loops: CDR1 SEHNR, CDR2 FQNEAQ (reference sequence). V gave up 5 bases and J gave up 0 bases, with 10 bases separating them. The CDR3 DNA is TGTGCCAGCAGCCCGGGGACGATGAACACTGAAGCTTTCTTT. This sequence encodes CASSPGTMNTEAFF.

The chain recombines TRBV19 with TRBJ1-5; possibly TRBD1 for D (5 bases). Trimming cost V 5 bases and J 2 bases, with 10 bases left between them. This CDR3 has 14 amino acids. CDR1 and CDR2 (germline): LNHDA, SQIVND (reference sequence). This CDR3 reads CASSAQGGNQPQHF. The CDR3 DNA follows: TGTGCCAGTAGTGCACAAGGGGGCAATCAGCCCCAGCATTTT.

As to this clone: In the same sample, other DNA sequences code for this CDR3. The chain links TRBV7-2 to TRBJ2-7; a possible D gene is TRBD2 (6 bases). The germline gives CDR1 SGHTA, CDR2 FQGNSA. The CDR3 has 14 residues. V was shortened by 0 bases and J by 3 bases, with 9 bases between the two germline ends. The CDR3 region has the DNA TGTGCCAGCAGCTTAGCGGGAGGCTACTACGAGCAGTACTTC. Translating gives CASSLAGGYYEQYF.

Notes on this clone: This probably arose from a read error, given a far larger clone one base away. The chain couples TRBV5-1 to TRBJ2-1; 16 positions match TRBD2. The V segment lost 4 bases and the J segment 7 bases; nucleotides outside the gene matches: 2. This CDR3 is built from 15 residues. The V gene's germline CDR1 is SGHRS and CDR2 YFSETQ. The CDR3 DNA follows: TGCGCCAGCAGCCCGGGACTAGCGGGAGGGAATGAGCAGTTCTTC. As protein: CASSPGLAGGNEQFF. The full variable domain, with the rest looked up from reference TRBV5-1 and TRBJ2-1, is KAGVTQTPRYLIKTRGQQVTLSCSPISGHRSVSWYQQTPGQGLQFLFEYFSETQRNKGNFPGRFSGRQFSNSRSEMNVSTLELGDSALYLCASSPGLAGGNEQFFGPGTRLTVL.

The CDR3 protein is CASSGDAYEQYF. For the CDR3, the DNA is TGTGCCAGCTCAGGAGACGCCTACGAGCAGTACTTC. The chain links TRBV18 to TRBJ2-7; D unresolved. The CDR3 runs to 12 residues. Trimming took off 5 bases at V and 2 bases at J, with 7 bases between the two ends. CDR1 and CDR2 from the germline V gene are KGHSH and LQKENI.

V is TRBV10-3 and J is TRBJ2-7; weak D call: TRBD2 (5 bases). The CDR3 length is 12 residues. The germline CDR1 and CDR2 sequences are ENHRY and SYGVKD. V was clipped by 10 bases and J by 4 bases, with 14 bases between them. The CDR3 sequence is CATTITGYEQYF. The CDR3 bases are TGTGCCACCACAATTACGGGGTACGAGCAGTACTTC.

This clone was counted a few times. V usage is TRBV30 and J usage is TRBJ1-2, with 8 bases fitting TRBD1. Trimming at V came to 2 bases and at J to 4 bases, leaving 9 bases not matched to a gene. CDR3 length: 15 amino acids. Germline assignment: CDR1 GTSNPN and CDR2 SVGIG (reference sequence). The CDR3 DNA is TGTGCCTGGAGTAGTAGGGCAGGGGGCTCCTATGGCTACACCTTC. The encoded protein is CAWSSRAGGSYGYTF.

The chain has TRBV11-2 and TRBJ2-2, with TRBD2 matching over 12 bases. V lost 5 bases, J lost 5 bases, and 6 bases stayed unmatched. Per the germline V gene, CDR1 is SGHAT and CDR2 is FQNNGV. CDR3 size: 16 residues. CDR3 sequence reads: CASSLLAGGGTGELFF. In nucleotides, the CDR3 is TGTGCCAGCAGCCTTCTAGCGGGAGGGGGAACCGGGGAGCTGTTTTTT.

On this clone itself: At one boundary the junction diverges from the germline segment, which might be a read error. V gene TRBV5-6 combines with J gene TRBJ2-2; TRBD1 is a possible D gene (5 bases). The germline V gene encodes CDR1 SGHDT and CDR2 YYEEEE. The CDR3 is made up of 17 amino acids. CDR3 loop: CASSLVAAGHYTGELFF. The CDR3 bases are TGTGCCAGCAGCTTGGTGGCGGCAGGACACTACACGGGGGAGCTGTTTTTT.

This clone appeared a few times. The CDR3 bases are TGTGCCAGCAGCTCCGGACTAGAGCAGTTCTTC. This sequence encodes CASSSGLEQFF. The chain combines TRBV7-3 with TRBJ2-1; D might be TRBD2 (6 bases). The ends were cut back, 4 bases at V and 10 bases at J, with 8 bases in the middle. The CDR3 is 11 residues long. In germline, CDR1 is SGHTA, CDR2 FQGTGA.